The sample holds one count of the clone carrying this T cell receptor beta chain. Trimming stripped 5 bases from V and 3 bases from J, with 15 bases between. This CDR3 spans 14 amino acids. Germline CDR1 reads SGHRS; CDR2 reads YFSETQ. The source of the sample is a study of blood T cell repertoires in COVID-19. Turning to the study itself: Sites in the United States, Italy and Spain provided acute and convalescent COVID-19 samples. T cells, B-cell-depleted T cells, or PBMCs provided the cDNA or gDNA that served as material.

The data were produced by immunoSEQ multiplex PCR, yet TCRdb's version contains in-frame clones alone and is incomplete. The sample lists around 300,000 clones, roughly 90% occurring once. Sequencing used PBMCs or T cells enriched from blood (not recorded which). The chain links TRBV5-1 to TRBJ2-7; D gene uncertain. The clonotype was recovered from a woman aged 55-75 years who had recovered from COVID-19. The CDR3 bases are TGCGCCAGCAGAGCCCTAGTAACCCACTACGAGCAGTACTTC. It translates to CASRALVTHYEQYF.